This is a list of T cell receptor beta chains from one sample in a study of cytomegalovirus exposure and HLA in healthy donors. Some clones are missing from TCRdb's copy, which holds only in-frame ones; the method was immunoSEQ multiplex PCR. The sample has hundreds of thousands of clones; roughly 81% are singletons. The sequencing sample was made of PBMCs. Source of these receptors: a girl aged 2-9 years in good health and CMV-seronegative. Both conserved end residues are trimmed from each CDR3.

J gene: TRBJ2-3; V gene: TRBV9; CDR3 protein: ASSKYQPGTSWPDTQY
J gene: TRBJ1-4; V gene: TRBV6-1; CDR3 protein: ASSETGGVGEKLF
J gene: TRBJ1-1; V gene: TRBV7-6; CDR3 protein: ASRPQGARAF
J gene: TRBJ1-1; V gene: TRBV2; CDR3 protein: ASSQGTGGLNTEAF
J gene: TRBJ2-3; V gene: TRBV12-5; CDR3 protein: ASGPILAGGSDTQY
J gene: TRBJ2-2; V gene: TRBV4-1; CDR3 protein: ASSQEDEGTGELF
J gene: TRBJ1-2; V gene: TRBV5-1; CDR3 protein: ASSFNSNYGYT
J gene: TRBJ1-6; V gene: TRBV9; CDR3 protein: ASSVAGGGSPLH
J gene: TRBJ2-7; V gene: TRBV5-8; CDR3 protein: ASRVRDPGYEQY
J gene: TRBJ2-5; V gene: TRBV10-3; CDR3 protein: AISRIGTGGEETQY
J gene: TRBJ2-2; V gene: TRBV9; CDR3 protein: ASSASHAGTGELF
J gene: TRBJ2-6; V gene: TRBV19; CDR3 protein: ASSTGTQGSRGANVLT
J gene: TRBJ2-3; V gene: TRBV4-1; CDR3 protein: ASSQTSGGAADTQY
J gene: TRBJ2-2; V gene: TRBV4-1; CDR3 protein: ASSQEGAVTTGELF
J gene: TRBJ2-3; V gene: TRBV10-2; CDR3 protein: ASSDPRLAGATDTQY
J gene: TRBJ2-7; V gene: TRBV4-2; CDR3 protein: ASSQLGLAGYEQY
J gene: TRBJ2-1; V gene: TRBV4-1; CDR3 protein: ASSQKGTREQF
J gene: TRBJ1-1; V gene: TRBV19; CDR3 protein: ASTADSPEAF
J gene: TRBJ2-5; V gene: TRBV16; CDR3 protein: ASSPGAAPQETQY
J gene: TRBJ1-1; V gene: TRBV2; CDR3 protein: ASRDRFMNTEAF
J gene: TRBJ2-7; V gene: TRBV7-2; CDR3 protein: ASSFFFDRSYEQY
J gene: TRBJ2-5; V gene: TRBV11-2; CDR3 protein: ASSLGRGLEQETQY
J gene: TRBJ1-2; V gene: TRBV19; CDR3 protein: ASSIVHLRDYGYT
J gene: TRBJ2-5; V gene: TRBV9; CDR3 protein: ASSTRQGEEETQY
J gene: TRBJ1-5; V gene: TRBV7-8; CDR3 protein: ASSLGTGINQPQH
J gene: TRBJ2-1; V gene: TRBV5-6; CDR3 protein: ASSRTPSGTSGRGNEQF
J gene: TRBJ2-1; V gene: TRBV7-9; CDR3 protein: ASSSGLAGDNEQF
J gene: TRBJ1-2; V gene: TRBV5-1; CDR3 protein: ASSSGTYTYGYT
J gene: TRBJ1-2; V gene: TRBV7-2; CDR3 protein: ASSLRQANNGYT